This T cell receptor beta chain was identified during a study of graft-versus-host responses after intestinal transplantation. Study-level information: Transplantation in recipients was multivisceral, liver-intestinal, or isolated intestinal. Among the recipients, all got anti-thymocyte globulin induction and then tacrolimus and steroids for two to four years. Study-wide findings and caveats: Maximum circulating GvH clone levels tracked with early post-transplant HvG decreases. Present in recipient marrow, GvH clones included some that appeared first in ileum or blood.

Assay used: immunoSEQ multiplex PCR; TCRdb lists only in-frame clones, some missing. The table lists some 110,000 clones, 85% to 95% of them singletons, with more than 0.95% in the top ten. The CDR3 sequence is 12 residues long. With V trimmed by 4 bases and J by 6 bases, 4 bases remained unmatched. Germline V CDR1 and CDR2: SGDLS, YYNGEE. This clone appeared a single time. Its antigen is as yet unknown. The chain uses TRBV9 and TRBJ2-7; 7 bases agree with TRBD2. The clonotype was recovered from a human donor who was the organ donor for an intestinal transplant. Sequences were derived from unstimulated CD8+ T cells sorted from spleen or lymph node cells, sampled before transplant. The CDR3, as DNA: TGTGCCAGCAGCCGGGGGGAAGGCGAGCAGTACTTC. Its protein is CASSRGEGEQYF.